The source of this TCR beta chain is a study of response to subunit inactivated influenza vaccine. This clonotype was counted between two and nine times. V lost 10 bases and J 6 bases, leaving 13 bases between the germline ends. The CDR3 is made up of 12 amino acids. CDR1 and CDR2 (germline): MDHEN, SYDVKM. TCRdb re-derived calls from the RT-PCR reads in MiXCR, one entry per CDR3 protein. This sample has some 540,000 distinct CDR3 sequences, with under 25% found just once. The same sample was also used in a study of T cells expressing NK-cell markers. Per that study: The authors made TCR beta cDNA libraries by 5'RACE template switching. This switching added a universal primer site and UMIs. CD3+CD56+NKG2C+, CD3+CD56+NKG2C- and CD3+CD56-NKG2C+ T cells, once sorted, supplied the TCR beta repertoires. The sequencing cohort of eight donors included seven HCMV-seropositive individuals and one seronegative individual. The dominant NKG2C+ clonotypes represented about 1.0-8% of CD8+ T cells in over 5 donors. In a handful of donors, dominant clonotypes made up about 28.3-65% of CD3+CD56-NKG2C+ cells.

The sample consisted of CD4+ T cells sorted from PBMCs, taken less than 13 days after vaccination. The TCR originated in a man in his fifties who received an inactivated influenza vaccine. The rearrangement links TRBV28 to TRBJ2-1; D perhaps matches TRBD1 (7 bases). The CDR3 region is CATQGGINEQFF. CDR3 nucleotides: TGTGCCACCCAGGGGGGAATCAATGAGCAGTTCTTC.